Listed below are T cell receptor beta chains from one sample, sequenced in a study of T cell responses to AZD1222 COVID-19 vaccine. Assay: immunoSEQ multiplex PCR; the TCRdb copy retains only in-frame clones and omits some. The table shows about 73,000 clones, with roughly 88% occurring only once. Sequencing was performed on peripheral blood, taken on day 0 of AZD1222 vaccination. The receptors here all came from an adult in good health. CDR3s leave out the opening cysteine and the closing phenylalanine or tryptophan. Each record gives: J gene, clone size, D gene, CDR3 length, V gene, CDR3 protein. A D gene is named only where the DNA matches it firmly. Only part of the rows carry a size: once, few, many, or a class if the clone is expanded.

J gene: TRBJ1-3; clone size: -; D gene: -; CDR3 length: 11; V gene: TRBV14; CDR3 protein: ASSQVSGNTIY
J gene: TRBJ2-7; clone size: -; D gene: TRBD2; CDR3 length: 12; V gene: TRBV9; CDR3 protein: ASSVGGSSYEQY
J gene: TRBJ2-1; clone size: -; D gene: -; CDR3 length: 13; V gene: TRBV5-8; CDR3 protein: ASSWGPNSYNEQF
J gene: TRBJ2-3; clone size: -; D gene: -; CDR3 length: 11; V gene: TRBV7-2; CDR3 protein: ASALGSANTQY
J gene: TRBJ2-7; clone size: -; D gene: TRBD1; CDR3 length: 12; V gene: TRBV2; CDR3 protein: ASSSTGGGYEQY
J gene: TRBJ1-6; clone size: -; D gene: -; CDR3 length: 12; V gene: TRBV4-3; CDR3 protein: ASSQDLSSKPLH
J gene: TRBJ2-6; clone size: -; D gene: TRBD1; CDR3 length: 14; V gene: TRBV30; CDR3 protein: AWSVQGSSGANVLT
J gene: TRBJ2-1; clone size: -; D gene: -; CDR3 length: 17; V gene: TRBV9; CDR3 protein: ASSVATPMGSSSYNEQF
J gene: TRBJ2-6; clone size: once; D gene: TRBD2; CDR3 length: 16; V gene: TRBV5-4; CDR3 protein: ASSPGTSGFSGANVLT
J gene: TRBJ2-1; clone size: -; D gene: -; CDR3 length: 15; V gene: TRBV24-1; CDR3 protein: ATSDFDRLGGPNEQF
J gene: TRBJ1-2; clone size: -; D gene: -; CDR3 length: 12; V gene: TRBV28; CDR3 protein: ASTPREPNYGYT
J gene: TRBJ2-3; clone size: -; D gene: TRBD2; CDR3 length: 12; V gene: TRBV7-3; CDR3 protein: ASRDSGSTDTQY
J gene: TRBJ1-2; clone size: few; D gene: TRBD1; CDR3 length: 12; V gene: TRBV19; CDR3 protein: ASSPQGRAGGYT
J gene: TRBJ1-1; clone size: -; D gene: TRBD1; CDR3 length: 9; V gene: TRBV12-3/TRBV12-4; CDR3 protein: ASRGQVEAF
J gene: TRBJ2-1; clone size: -; D gene: -; CDR3 length: 11; V gene: TRBV19; CDR3 protein: ASSISAYNEQF
J gene: TRBJ1-1; clone size: -; D gene: TRBD1; CDR3 length: 14; V gene: TRBV7-3; CDR3 protein: ASSLTGTAVNTEAF
J gene: TRBJ2-5; clone size: -; D gene: TRBD2; CDR3 length: 13; V gene: TRBV5-1; CDR3 protein: ASSSSTSGGETQY
J gene: TRBJ2-2; clone size: -; D gene: -; CDR3 length: 13; V gene: TRBV19; CDR3 protein: ASTVTGGLTGELF
J gene: TRBJ1-1; clone size: -; D gene: -; CDR3 length: 11; V gene: TRBV27; CDR3 protein: ASSLIWETEAF
J gene: TRBJ1-2; clone size: -; D gene: TRBD1; CDR3 length: 12; V gene: TRBV18; CDR3 protein: ASSPDRGNYGYT
J gene: TRBJ1-3; clone size: -; D gene: -; CDR3 length: 13; V gene: TRBV21-1; CDR3 protein: ASSTPGVSGNTIY
J gene: TRBJ1-2; clone size: -; D gene: -; CDR3 length: 11; V gene: TRBV29-1; CDR3 protein: SVGQVTDYGYT
J gene: TRBJ2-7; clone size: -; D gene: TRBD2; CDR3 length: 13; V gene: TRBV6-5; CDR3 protein: ASSPSSGGHYEQY
J gene: TRBJ2-1; clone size: medium-sized; D gene: TRBD1; CDR3 length: 11; V gene: TRBV10-3; CDR3 protein: AISESLGQGQF
J gene: TRBJ1-5; clone size: -; D gene: -; CDR3 length: 13; V gene: TRBV28; CDR3 protein: ASSLGKGRRQPQH
J gene: TRBJ2-7; clone size: -; D gene: -; CDR3 length: 11; V gene: TRBV9; CDR3 protein: ASSATFSHEQY
J gene: TRBJ2-2; clone size: -; D gene: -; CDR3 length: 14; V gene: TRBV24-1; CDR3 protein: ATSDFPQRDTGELF
J gene: TRBJ1-5; clone size: -; D gene: -; CDR3 length: 12; V gene: TRBV28; CDR3 protein: ASSLWRGNQPQH
J gene: TRBJ1-5; clone size: -; D gene: TRBD1; CDR3 length: 16; V gene: TRBV15; CDR3 protein: ATSRVIGTGHENQPQH
J gene: TRBJ2-3; clone size: -; D gene: -; CDR3 length: 11; V gene: TRBV30; CDR3 protein: VGTSGGTNTQY
J gene: TRBJ2-7; clone size: few; D gene: -; CDR3 length: 10; V gene: TRBV6-2/TRBV6-3; CDR3 protein: ASSYSNGQSY
J gene: TRBJ1-6; clone size: few; D gene: TRBD1; CDR3 length: 13; V gene: TRBV7-2; CDR3 protein: ASSEYRGSNSPLH
J gene: TRBJ1-6; clone size: -; D gene: TRBD1; CDR3 length: 12; V gene: TRBV27; CDR3 protein: ASSPRQGASPLH
J gene: TRBJ2-7; clone size: -; D gene: TRBD2; CDR3 length: 13; V gene: TRBV27; CDR3 protein: ASSLIPGLTYEQY
J gene: TRBJ2-7; clone size: -; D gene: -; CDR3 length: 10; V gene: TRBV24-1; CDR3 protein: ATSGASYEQY
J gene: TRBJ1-5; clone size: -; D gene: TRBD1; CDR3 length: 15; V gene: TRBV19; CDR3 protein: ASSQSRDRARNQPQH
J gene: TRBJ2-1; clone size: -; D gene: -; CDR3 length: 14; V gene: TRBV9; CDR3 protein: ASSQGGNRIGNEQF
J gene: TRBJ2-7; clone size: -; D gene: -; CDR3 length: 12; V gene: TRBV5-5; CDR3 protein: ASSLDRNPYEQY
J gene: TRBJ1-5; clone size: -; D gene: -; CDR3 length: 14; V gene: TRBV23-1; CDR3 protein: ASSQSTGQVNQPQH
J gene: TRBJ1-1; clone size: -; D gene: -; CDR3 length: 14; V gene: TRBV5-5; CDR3 protein: ASSLGPTEMNTEAF